These T cell receptor beta chains were read from a single sample in a study of blood T cell repertoires in COVID-19. Assay used: immunoSEQ multiplex PCR; TCRdb lists only in-frame clones, some missing. The data show about 280,000 clones, approximately 90% seen once. Sample: PBMCs or T cells enriched from blood (not recorded which). The receptor set was obtained from a woman aged 60-75 years in a cohort exposed to, infected with or recovered from COVID-19 (not recorded which). CDR3s include the opening cysteine and the closing phenylalanine or tryptophan. A D gene is named only where the DNA matches it firmly. Clone size is given for some rows only: seen once, a few or many times, or a class if the clone is expanded.

j_call: TRBJ1-2
d_call: TRBD1
clone_size: .
v_call: TRBV30
cdr3_nt: TGTGCCTGGAGCCCTGACGGACAGGGGGGCTACACCTTC
cdr3_aa: CAWSPDGQGGYTF

j_call: TRBJ2-3
d_call: .
clone_size: .
v_call: TRBV7-2
cdr3_nt: TGTGCCAGCAGTCATGGCAATATGGATACGCAGTATTTT
cdr3_aa: CASSHGNMDTQYF

j_call: TRBJ2-7
d_call: TRBD1
clone_size: .
v_call: TRBV2
cdr3_nt: TGTGCCAGCAGTGAAGGGACAGGGAGGTACGAGCAGTACTTC
cdr3_aa: CASSEGTGRYEQYF

j_call: TRBJ2-1
d_call: TRBD2
clone_size: .
v_call: TRBV5-1
cdr3_nt: TGCGCCAGCAGCTTGGGAGGGACTAATTACAATGAGCAGTTCTTC
cdr3_aa: CASSLGGTNYNEQFF

j_call: TRBJ2-1
d_call: TRBD2
clone_size: .
v_call: TRBV18
cdr3_nt: TGTGCCAGCTCACCGGGGACTAGCGGGAGGGCGAGGAATGAGCAGTTCTTC
cdr3_aa: CASSPGTSGRARNEQFF

j_call: TRBJ2-1
d_call: .
clone_size: .
v_call: TRBV5-1
cdr3_nt: TGCGCCAGCAGCTCCGAGCGGGCATACAATGAGCAGTTCTTC
cdr3_aa: CASSSERAYNEQFF

j_call: TRBJ1-2
d_call: .
clone_size: .
v_call: TRBV28
cdr3_nt: TGTGCCAGCACCGATCCATCTAGAGCTAACTATGGCTACACCTTC
cdr3_aa: CASTDPSRANYGYTF

j_call: TRBJ2-2
d_call: .
clone_size: .
v_call: TRBV7-6
cdr3_nt: TGTGCCAGCAGCTTAGGACGGGGATCGAACACCGGGGAGCTGTTTTTT
cdr3_aa: CASSLGRGSNTGELFF

j_call: TRBJ1-3
d_call: TRBD1
clone_size: .
v_call: TRBV19
cdr3_nt: TGTGCCAGTAGTAACGGGACAGCTCCGGCGCAGGTTAGAGACACCATATATTTT
cdr3_aa: CASSNGTAPAQVRDTIYF

j_call: TRBJ2-5
d_call: .
clone_size: .
v_call: TRBV20-1
cdr3_nt: TGCAGTGCTAGACACCGGGACTGGCAGTACTTC
cdr3_aa: CSARHRDWQYF

j_call: TRBJ2-2
d_call: .
clone_size: .
v_call: TRBV25-1
cdr3_nt: TGTGCCAGCAGGCTAGAGAACACCGGGGAGCTGTTTTTT
cdr3_aa: CASRLENTGELFF

j_call: TRBJ1-2
d_call: TRBD1
clone_size: .
v_call: TRBV19
cdr3_nt: TGTGCCAGTACTACGGGACAGGGAAGCCCGAATCGGTATGGCTACACCTTC
cdr3_aa: CASTTGQGSPNRYGYTF

j_call: TRBJ2-7
d_call: .
clone_size: .
v_call: TRBV12-3/TRBV12-4
cdr3_nt: TGTGCCAGCCCTGGACAGAGGGGCGAGCAGTACTTC
cdr3_aa: CASPGQRGEQYF

j_call: TRBJ2-2
d_call: TRBD2
clone_size: .
v_call: TRBV7-9
cdr3_nt: TGTGCCAGCAGCTCGGGACTAGCGGGAGCCCCCGGGGAGCTGTTTTTT
cdr3_aa: CASSSGLAGAPGELFF

j_call: TRBJ2-2
d_call: .
clone_size: few
v_call: TRBV28
cdr3_nt: TGTGCCAGCAGTACGGGACAGAACACCGGGGAGCTGTTTTTT
cdr3_aa: CASSTGQNTGELFF

j_call: TRBJ1-2
d_call: .
clone_size: .
v_call: TRBV6-5
cdr3_nt: TGTGCCAGCAGTTACTCGATTGGGGGGGGTAACTATGGCTACACCTTC
cdr3_aa: CASSYSIGGGNYGYTF

j_call: TRBJ2-2
d_call: .
clone_size: .
v_call: TRBV27
cdr3_nt: TGTGCCAGCAGTTTATGGGCGGGGACCGGGGAGCTGTTTTTT
cdr3_aa: CASSLWAGTGELFF

j_call: TRBJ2-3
d_call: .
clone_size: .
v_call: TRBV2
cdr3_nt: TGTGCCAGCAGGGGGGGACTCAGCGGTGATACGCAGTATTTT
cdr3_aa: CASRGGLSGDTQYF

j_call: TRBJ2-2
d_call: .
clone_size: .
v_call: TRBV7-3
cdr3_nt: TGTGCCAGCAGCTCCCTAGGATTACAGGGAACCGGGGAGCTGTTTTTT
cdr3_aa: CASSSLGLQGTGELFF

j_call: TRBJ1-2
d_call: .
clone_size: .
v_call: TRBV29-1
cdr3_nt: TGCAGCGCCCCACTGGATGGCTACACCTTC
cdr3_aa: CSAPLDGYTF

j_call: TRBJ2-7
d_call: .
clone_size: .
v_call: TRBV29-1
cdr3_nt: TGCAGCGTTGGTCCAGGGCTCTCCTACGAGCAGTACTTC
cdr3_aa: CSVGPGLSYEQYF

j_call: TRBJ2-5
d_call: TRBD2
clone_size: .
v_call: TRBV3-1/TRBV3-2
cdr3_nt: TGTGCCAGCAGCCAAGACGGACTAGGTGTGGAGACCCAGTACTTC
cdr3_aa: CASSQDGLGVETQYF

j_call: TRBJ1-1
d_call: .
clone_size: .
v_call: TRBV6-5
cdr3_nt: TGTGCCAGCAGGTGGGGCGCGGGAAACACTGAAGCTTTCTTT
cdr3_aa: CASRWGAGNTEAFF

j_call: TRBJ2-5
d_call: .
clone_size: .
v_call: TRBV2
cdr3_nt: TGTGCCAGCAGCCAGGGGCGGGAGACCCAGTACTTC
cdr3_aa: CASSQGRETQYF

j_call: TRBJ1-1
d_call: .
clone_size: .
v_call: TRBV5-1
cdr3_nt: TGCGCCAGCAGCTTGGAGGGGTGGGAAGCTTTCTTT
cdr3_aa: CASSLEGWEAFF

j_call: TRBJ2-7
d_call: .
clone_size: .
v_call: TRBV19
cdr3_nt: TGTGCCAGTAGTACTCTGGCCGGCGGGCTTTACTACGAGCAGTACTTC
cdr3_aa: CASSTLAGGLYYEQYF

j_call: TRBJ2-1
d_call: .
clone_size: .
v_call: TRBV5-6
cdr3_nt: TGTGCCAGCAAATCCTCTACTAGTTCCTACAATGAGCAGTTCTTC
cdr3_aa: CASKSSTSSYNEQFF

j_call: TRBJ1-1
d_call: TRBD1
clone_size: .
v_call: TRBV30
cdr3_nt: TGTGCCTGGAGTGTATATCAGGGGGTGAACACTGAAGCTTTCTTT
cdr3_aa: CAWSVYQGVNTEAFF

j_call: TRBJ2-3
d_call: TRBD2
clone_size: .
v_call: TRBV3-1/TRBV3-2
cdr3_nt: TGTGCCAGCAGCCAAAGAGCGGGAGGGCGACGGGGTAGGAGCACAGATACGCAGTATTTT
cdr3_aa: CASSQRAGGRRGRSTDTQYF

j_call: TRBJ2-3
d_call: .
clone_size: .
v_call: TRBV12-3/TRBV12-4
cdr3_nt: TGTGCCAGCAGTTTATCCCGCGCGCAGTATTTT
cdr3_aa: CASSLSRAQYF

j_call: TRBJ2-1
d_call: TRBD2
clone_size: .
v_call: TRBV28
cdr3_nt: TGTGCCAGCAGTACACCCCTCGGGGGAGGGAACAATGAGCAGTTCTTC
cdr3_aa: CASSTPLGGGNNEQFF

j_call: TRBJ1-4
d_call: .
clone_size: .
v_call: TRBV5-5
cdr3_nt: TGTGCCAGCAGCTTGGCCGGCGGGGCCCAAAATGAAAAACTGTTTTTT
cdr3_aa: CASSLAGGAQNEKLFF

j_call: TRBJ2-1
d_call: TRBD2
clone_size: few
v_call: TRBV5-1
cdr3_nt: TGCGCCAGCAGCTTAACCTCCGGACTAGCGGGAGATGAGCAGTTCTTC
cdr3_aa: CASSLTSGLAGDEQFF

j_call: TRBJ2-1
d_call: TRBD2
clone_size: .
v_call: TRBV5-1
cdr3_nt: TGCGCCAGCAGCTTGGGGGGACTAGCGGGTATTTCCTACAATGAGCAGTTCTTC
cdr3_aa: CASSLGGLAGISYNEQFF

j_call: TRBJ1-3
d_call: .
clone_size: .
v_call: TRBV28
cdr3_nt: TGTGCCAGCAGTAGCCGAAGAAACACCATATATTTT
cdr3_aa: CASSSRRNTIYF

j_call: TRBJ1-4
d_call: .
clone_size: .
v_call: TRBV10-2
cdr3_nt: TGCGCCAGCAGTGAAGAGTCAATAACTAATGAAAAACTGTTTTTT
cdr3_aa: CASSEESITNEKLFF

j_call: TRBJ1-6
d_call: TRBD1
clone_size: .
v_call: TRBV9
cdr3_nt: TGTGCCAGCAGCGCAAAGGGGGACAGGGGCTCCTATAATTCACCCCTCCACTTT
cdr3_aa: CASSAKGDRGSYNSPLHF

j_call: TRBJ1-1
d_call: .
clone_size: .
v_call: TRBV3-1/TRBV3-2
cdr3_nt: TGTGCCAGCCGGACAGTGAACACTGAAGCTTTCTTT
cdr3_aa: CASRTVNTEAFF

j_call: TRBJ2-7
d_call: TRBD2
clone_size: .
v_call: TRBV18
cdr3_nt: TGTGCCAGCTCACCAACCGTGGGACTAGCGGGCCCCCGGGGAGAGCAGTACTTC
cdr3_aa: CASSPTVGLAGPRGEQYF

j_call: TRBJ2-2
d_call: .
clone_size: .
v_call: TRBV30
cdr3_nt: TGTGCCTGGAGAGGCCAAAGGGGCGCCGGGGAGCTGTTTTTT
cdr3_aa: CAWRGQRGAGELFF

j_call: TRBJ2-1
d_call: TRBD2
clone_size: .
v_call: TRBV27
cdr3_nt: TGTGCCAGCAGTTTCCTAGCGGGAGTCTCCCCCTACAATGAGCAGTTCTTC
cdr3_aa: CASSFLAGVSPYNEQFF

j_call: TRBJ2-7
d_call: TRBD2
clone_size: .
v_call: TRBV30
cdr3_nt: TGTGCCTGGAGGCCCCCCGGACTAGCGGGAGTGTACGAGCAGTACTTC
cdr3_aa: CAWRPPGLAGVYEQYF

j_call: TRBJ1-4
d_call: .
clone_size: few
v_call: TRBV5-6
cdr3_nt: TGTGCCAGCAGCTTGAGGTCGACAGGATCAGAAAAACTGTTTTTT
cdr3_aa: CASSLRSTGSEKLFF

j_call: TRBJ2-7
d_call: TRBD2
clone_size: once
v_call: TRBV28
cdr3_nt: TGTGCCAGCACTTGGGGGGGAGCAAGGAAAAACGAGCAGTACTTC
cdr3_aa: CASTWGGARKNEQYF

j_call: TRBJ2-5
d_call: TRBD1
clone_size: .
v_call: TRBV6-5
cdr3_nt: TGTGCCGCCCGGGATCAGGGGGTGGAGACCCAGTACTTC
cdr3_aa: CAARDQGVETQYF

j_call: TRBJ1-2
d_call: .
clone_size: .
v_call: TRBV6-5
cdr3_nt: TGTGCCGGAGAGGACAGAACAATATATAACTATGGCTACACCTTC
cdr3_aa: CAGEDRTIYNYGYTF

j_call: TRBJ1-5
d_call: .
clone_size: .
v_call: TRBV10-3
cdr3_nt: TGTGCCATCAGTGACGGAGATCAGCCCCAGCATTTT
cdr3_aa: CAISDGDQPQHF

j_call: TRBJ2-7
d_call: TRBD2
clone_size: .
v_call: TRBV10-2
cdr3_nt: TGCGCCAGCAGTGACCGGGGACTAGCGCTAGACTTC
cdr3_aa: CASSDRGLALDF

j_call: TRBJ1-2
d_call: .
clone_size: .
v_call: TRBV28
cdr3_nt: TGTGCCAGCAGTTTGGGGGGACCCTATGGCTACACCTTC
cdr3_aa: CASSLGGPYGYTF

j_call: TRBJ1-5
d_call: .
clone_size: .
v_call: TRBV7-2
cdr3_nt: TGTGCCAGCAGCTTAGAAACGGCGGGCAATCAGCCCCAGCATTTT
cdr3_aa: CASSLETAGNQPQHF

j_call: TRBJ1-1
d_call: .
clone_size: .
v_call: TRBV11-2
cdr3_nt: TGTGCCAGCAGCTTAGGAGCCCCGTATACGAACACTGAAGCTTTCTTT
cdr3_aa: CASSLGAPYTNTEAFF

j_call: TRBJ2-1
d_call: TRBD2
clone_size: .
v_call: TRBV7-2
cdr3_nt: TGTGCCAGCAGGCTGGGGGGGAATGAGCAGTTCTTC
cdr3_aa: CASRLGGNEQFF

j_call: TRBJ2-1
d_call: .
clone_size: once
v_call: TRBV11-3
cdr3_nt: TGTGCCAGCAGCTTAACGGCCTACAATGAGCAGTTCTTC
cdr3_aa: CASSLTAYNEQFF

j_call: TRBJ1-2
d_call: .
clone_size: .
v_call: TRBV6-1
cdr3_nt: TGTGCCAGCAGTGAAGGCGGGGGAGCTAACTATGGCTACACCTTC
cdr3_aa: CASSEGGGANYGYTF

j_call: TRBJ2-5
d_call: TRBD1
clone_size: few
v_call: TRBV5-1
cdr3_nt: TGCGCCAGCAGGTTGAGGGACAGGGGTGGAGAGACCCAGTACTTC
cdr3_aa: CASRLRDRGGETQYF

j_call: TRBJ1-3
d_call: .
clone_size: .
v_call: TRBV28
cdr3_nt: TGTGCCAGCAGTCCCCTCCTCGCAGGGACAGGAAACACCATATATTTT
cdr3_aa: CASSPLLAGTGNTIYF

j_call: TRBJ2-7
d_call: TRBD2
clone_size: .
v_call: TRBV27
cdr3_nt: TGTGCCAGCAGTCCGGGACTAGCGGGCTACGAGCAGTACTTC
cdr3_aa: CASSPGLAGYEQYF

j_call: TRBJ2-7
d_call: TRBD2
clone_size: once
v_call: TRBV19
cdr3_nt: TGTGCCAGTAGCCCGGGACTAGCGGCCCTCACCCCTGCCCGCCCATACGAGCAGTACTTC
cdr3_aa: CASSPGLAALTPARPYEQYF

j_call: TRBJ2-1
d_call: .
clone_size: .
v_call: TRBV30
cdr3_nt: TGTGCCTGGAGTGTAGGCGGGTTAGGGAATGAGCAGTTCTTC
cdr3_aa: CAWSVGGLGNEQFF

j_call: TRBJ2-3
d_call: .
clone_size: .
v_call: TRBV27
cdr3_nt: TGTGCCAGCAGTTTCGCTAGGGTGCGGAGCGGCAACACAGATACGCAGTATTTT
cdr3_aa: CASSFARVRSGNTDTQYF